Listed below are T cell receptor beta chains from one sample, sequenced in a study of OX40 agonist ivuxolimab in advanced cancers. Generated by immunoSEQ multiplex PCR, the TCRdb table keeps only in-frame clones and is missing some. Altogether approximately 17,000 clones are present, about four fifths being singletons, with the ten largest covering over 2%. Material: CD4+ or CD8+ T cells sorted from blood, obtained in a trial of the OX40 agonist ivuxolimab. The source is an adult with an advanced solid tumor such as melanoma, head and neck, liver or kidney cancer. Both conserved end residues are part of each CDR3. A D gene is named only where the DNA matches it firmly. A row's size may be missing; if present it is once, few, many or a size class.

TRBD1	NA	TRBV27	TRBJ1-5	TGTGCCAGCAGGGCAGGGACAGGGGCCCGGCATGGCAATCAGCCCCAGCATTTT	CASRAGTGARHGNQPQHF
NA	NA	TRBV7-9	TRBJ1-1	TGTGCCAGCAGCCAAAGTGACCCGTTTGAAGCTTTCTTT	CASSQSDPFEAFF
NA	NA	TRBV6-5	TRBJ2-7	TGTGCCAGCAGTCAAACCCTGGGCGGGACCTACGAGCAGTACTTC	CASSQTLGGTYEQYF
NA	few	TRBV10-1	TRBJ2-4	TGCGCCAGCAGGGTCCGGGATTGTACTACAAACATTCAGTACTTC	CASRVRDCTTNIQYF
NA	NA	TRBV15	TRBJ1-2	TGTGCCACCAGCAGAGACAGTTTTTATGGCTACACCTTC	CATSRDSFYGYTF
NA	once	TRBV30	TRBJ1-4	TGTGCCAGCTCATCGCCTAATGAAAAACTGTTTTTT	CASSSPNEKLFF
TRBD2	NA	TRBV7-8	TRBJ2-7	TGTGCCAGCAGCTTAGTCGCTGGGCTTTCTAGCGGCTCCTACGAGCAGTACTTC	CASSLVAGLSSGSYEQYF
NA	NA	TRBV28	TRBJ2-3	TGTGCCAGCAGATTGACTACCCCCACAGATACGCAGTATTTT	CASRLTTPTDTQYF
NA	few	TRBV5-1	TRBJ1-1	TGCGCCAGCAGCTTGAAGGCCCTAAGGGGGGACACTGAAGCTTTCTTT	CASSLKALRGDTEAFF
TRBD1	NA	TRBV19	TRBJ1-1	TGTGCCAGTAGTAACCAGGGGGGGAACACTGAAGCTTTCTTT	CASSNQGGNTEAFF
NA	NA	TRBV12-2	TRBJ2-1	TGTGCAAGTCGCTTAGCACGGGTCCCCTACAATGAGCAGCTCTTC	CASRLARVPYNEQLF
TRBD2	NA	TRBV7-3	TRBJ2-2	TGTGCCAGCAGCCTATTAGCGGGGACTAAGTCCGGGGAGCTGTTTTTT	CASSLLAGTKSGELFF
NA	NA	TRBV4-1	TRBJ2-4	TGCGCCAGCAGCCAAGATGGGGAGCCCCGGGCCAAAAACATTCAGTACTTC	CASSQDGEPRAKNIQYF
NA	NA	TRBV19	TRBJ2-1	TGTGCCAGTAGCTCGCGGGGTAGCTCCTACAATGAGCAGTTCTTC	CASSSRGSSYNEQFF
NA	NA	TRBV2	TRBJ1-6	TGTGCCAGCAGTACCACAGGGATTTCACCCCTCCACTTT	CASSTTGISPLHF
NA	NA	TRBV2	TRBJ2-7	TGTGCCAGCAGTGAAGAAGCGCGGACCGAGCAGTACTTC	CASSEEARTEQYF
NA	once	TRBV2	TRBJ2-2	TGTGCCAGCAGTGAAGCTGGAGGGAGGCTCGGGGAGCTGTTTTTT	CASSEAGGRLGELFF
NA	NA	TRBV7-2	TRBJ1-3	TGTGCCAGCAGCTTAGTTGGCGGAGGGAGCTCTGGAAACACCATATATTTT	CASSLVGGGSSGNTIYF
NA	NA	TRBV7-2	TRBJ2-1	TGTGCCAGCAGCTTGAGTAATGAGCAGTTCTTC	CASSLSNEQFF
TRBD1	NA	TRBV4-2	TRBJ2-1	TGTGCCAGCAGCCTAGACAGGGGCGGGAATGAGCAGTTCTTC	CASSLDRGGNEQFF
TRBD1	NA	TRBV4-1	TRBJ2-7	TGCGCCAGCAGCCCCATGGGACAGCTTTCTTATCAGCAGTACTTC	CASSPMGQLSYQQYF
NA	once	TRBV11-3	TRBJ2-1	TGTGCCAGCAGCTTAGCAGGCCAAAATGAGCAGTTCTTC	CASSLAGQNEQFF
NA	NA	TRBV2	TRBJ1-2	TGTGCCAGGGGGGTTGGACAGAACTATGGCTACACCTTC	CARGVGQNYGYTF
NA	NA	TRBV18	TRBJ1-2	TGTGCCAGCTCCCCTACGGGCCAAATACAATATGGCTACACCTTC	CASSPTGQIQYGYTF
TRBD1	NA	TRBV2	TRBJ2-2	TGTGCCAGCAGCAGGACAGGCCCAACCGGGGAGCTGTTTTTT	CASSRTGPTGELFF
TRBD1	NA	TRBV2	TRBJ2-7	TGTGCCAGCAGTGAAGACAGGGGCTACGAGCAGTACTTC	CASSEDRGYEQYF
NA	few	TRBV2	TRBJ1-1	TGTGCCAGCAGTGAGGGTTTAACGAACACTGAAGCTTTCTTT	CASSEGLTNTEAFF
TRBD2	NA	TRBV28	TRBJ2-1	TGTGCCAGCAGGATGACTAGCGGGTCCGATGAGCAGTTCTTC	CASRMTSGSDEQFF
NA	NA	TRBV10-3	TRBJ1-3	TGTGCCACCGACTCAGGAGTCTCTGGAAACACCATATATTTT	CATDSGVSGNTIYF
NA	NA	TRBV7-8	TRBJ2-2	TGTGCCAGCAGCTTAGTCCAGGGGGGGACCGGGGAGCTGTTTTTT	CASSLVQGGTGELFF
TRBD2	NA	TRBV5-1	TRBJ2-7	TGCGCCAGCAGCTTGGGGGCGGGAGGGCCGGGCGAGCAGTACTTC	CASSLGAGGPGEQYF
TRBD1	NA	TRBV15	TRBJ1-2	TGTGCCACCAGCGCCGGGCAGGGGGAGGGCTACACCTTC	CATSAGQGEGYTF
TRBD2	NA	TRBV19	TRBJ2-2	TGTGCCAGTAGTTTCCTCGGGACTAGCGGGAGGAATTTCGGGGAGCTGTTTTTT	CASSFLGTSGRNFGELFF
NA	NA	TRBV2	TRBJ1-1	TGTGCCAGCAGTGCTGGGTCATATCATGAAGCTTTCTTT	CASSAGSYHEAFF
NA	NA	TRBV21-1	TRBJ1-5	TGTGCCAGCAGCGAGACGGATAATCAGCCCCAGCATTTT	CASSETDNQPQHF
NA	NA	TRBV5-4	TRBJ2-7	TGTGCCAGCAGCTTTGAAACCGGCGAGCAGTACTTC	CASSFETGEQYF
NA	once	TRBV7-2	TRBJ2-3	TGTGCCAGCAGCTTAGAGGGCCCCCCCGATACGCAGTATTTT	CASSLEGPPDTQYF
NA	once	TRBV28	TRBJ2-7	TGTGCCAGCCGATCAGTTGCCAGGTCTGCCTACGAGCAGTACTTC	CASRSVARSAYEQYF
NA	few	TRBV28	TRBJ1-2	TGTGCCAGCAGTTTAGTCTTGTTTAGGGGCGACGGCTATGGCTACACCTTC	CASSLVLFRGDGYGYTF
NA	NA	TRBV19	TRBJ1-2	TGTGCCAGTAGTATATGGTCCGGAGACTATGGCTACACCTTC	CASSIWSGDYGYTF
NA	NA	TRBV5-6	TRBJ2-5	TGTGCCAGCAGCTTCTCCGTCAGCCAAGAGACCCAGTACTTC	CASSFSVSQETQYF
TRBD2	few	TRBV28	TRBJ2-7	TGTGCCAGCAGTAGGTCGGGGGGGGGCTCCTACGAGCAGTACTTC	CASSRSGGGSYEQYF
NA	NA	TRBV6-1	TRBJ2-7	TGTGCCAGCAGTGCGGTCTACGAGCAGTACTTC	CASSAVYEQYF
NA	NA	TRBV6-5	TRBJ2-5	TGTGCCAGCAGAGATCGGACAAACCAAGAGACCCAGTACTTC	CASRDRTNQETQYF
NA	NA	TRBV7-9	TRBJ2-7	TGTGCCAGCAGCCCGGACGGAGGGGAGGAGCAGTACTTC	CASSPDGGEEQYF
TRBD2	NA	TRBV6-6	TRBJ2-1	TGTGCCAGCACCATAGCGGGGTCCTACAATGAGCAGTTCTTC	CASTIAGSYNEQFF
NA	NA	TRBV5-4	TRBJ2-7	TGTGCCAGCGGCTGGGGGGCAAGCTCCTACGAGCAGTACTTC	CASGWGASSYEQYF
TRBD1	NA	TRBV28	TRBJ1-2	TGTGCCAGCAGTCCACAGGGGCCAGTAGGCTACACCTTC	CASSPQGPVGYTF
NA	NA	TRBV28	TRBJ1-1	TGTGCCAGCAGTTCAAGGGCTATGAACACTGAAGCTTTCTTT	CASSSRAMNTEAFF
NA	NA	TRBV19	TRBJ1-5	TGTGCCAGTAATATCGACAATCAGCCCCAGCATTTT	CASNIDNQPQHF
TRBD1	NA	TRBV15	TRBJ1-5	TGTGCCACCAGCCTGACCCCGGACAGGAATCAGCCCCAGCATTTT	CATSLTPDRNQPQHF
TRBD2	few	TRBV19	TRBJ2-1	TGTGCCAGTAGTAGAGACCCGATCTCTGGGACTAGAACCTACAATGAGCAGTTCTTC	CASSRDPISGTRTYNEQFF
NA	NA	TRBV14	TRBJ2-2	TGTGCCAGCAGCTCACGGGGGTTATGGACCGGGGAGCTGTTTTTT	CASSSRGLWTGELFF